One T cell receptor (beta chain) is described in this entry. The sample originates from a study of control samples from healthy donors and cancer patients. J gave up 4 bases and V 2 bases, and 4 bases lay outside the gene matches. The CDR3 has 13 residues. CDR1 is SQVTM and CDR2 is ANQGSEA in the germline V gene. The table came from immunoSEQ multiplex PCR; TCRdb's copy has only in-frame clones and leaves some out. The sample has some 150,000 clones, approximately 94% seen once; the top ten hold about an eighth. The sequenced sample consisted of blood. This receptor was identified in a middle-aged man in good health. This chain links TRBV29-1 with TRBJ1-2, with 7 positions matching TRBD1. The CDR3 loop reads CSVERGLSYGYTF. CDR3 coding DNA: TGCAGCGTTGAAAGGGGGCTTAGCTATGGCTACACCTTC.